The rows below give T cell receptor beta chains drawn from one sample of a study of blood T cell repertoires in COVID-19. This table comes from immunoSEQ multiplex PCR, and its TCRdb copy is limited to in-frame clones, with some not included. The sample holds 90,000 to 130,000 clones; 60% to 80% are singletons and the top ten take 16%. The sample was peripheral blood. These receptor sequences come from a woman aged 80 or over with active or convalescent COVID-19. Each CDR3 is given with its conserved first and last residue. Fields, in order: D gene, clone size, V gene, J gene, CDR3 DNA, CDR3 protein. A D gene is named only where the DNA matches it firmly. Clone size is stated in some rows and not others, as once, few, many or a class when expanded.

D gene: TRBD1; clone size: once; V gene: TRBV7-3; J gene: TRBJ1-1; CDR3 DNA: TGTGCCAGCAGCCCGGCAGGGGGCCTGAACACTGAAGCTTTCTTT; CDR3 protein: CASSPAGGLNTEAFF
D gene: TRBD1; clone size: NA; V gene: TRBV5-4; J gene: TRBJ2-7; CDR3 DNA: TGTGCCAGCAGCGGGGGACAGGGGGCTTCCTACGAGCAGTACTTC; CDR3 protein: CASSGGQGASYEQYF
D gene: TRBD2; clone size: NA; V gene: TRBV7-9; J gene: TRBJ2-5; CDR3 DNA: TGTGCCAGCAGCTTAGCGCTAGCGGGGTTTCAAGAGACCCAGTACTTC; CDR3 protein: CASSLALAGFQETQYF
D gene: NA; clone size: NA; V gene: TRBV6-6; J gene: TRBJ2-1; CDR3 DNA: TGTGCCAGCAGTTACGCCCACAGGTCTCCCTACAATGAGCAGTTCTTC; CDR3 protein: CASSYAHRSPYNEQFF
D gene: TRBD1; clone size: NA; V gene: TRBV2; J gene: TRBJ2-7; CDR3 DNA: TGTGCCAGCAGGAGGGGGCCTGCTAGCGAGCAGTACTTC; CDR3 protein: CASRRGPASEQYF
D gene: NA; clone size: once; V gene: TRBV7-2; J gene: TRBJ2-3; CDR3 DNA: TGTGCCAGCAGCTTACTCAACACCCTTAGCACAGATACGCAGTATTTT; CDR3 protein: CASSLLNTLSTDTQYF
D gene: NA; clone size: NA; V gene: TRBV7-3; J gene: TRBJ2-3; CDR3 DNA: TGTGCCAGCAGCCGGTCGGGAGTCACAGATACGCAGTATTTT; CDR3 protein: CASSRSGVTDTQYF
D gene: NA; clone size: NA; V gene: TRBV21-1; J gene: TRBJ2-3; CDR3 DNA: TGTGCCAGCAGCAACGGACAGGGTTCAGATACGCAGTATTTT; CDR3 protein: CASSNGQGSDTQYF
D gene: NA; clone size: NA; V gene: TRBV7-3; J gene: TRBJ2-2; CDR3 DNA: TGTGCCAGCAGCAGACAGGTGAACACCGGGGAGCTGTTTTTT; CDR3 protein: CASSRQVNTGELFF
D gene: TRBD2; clone size: NA; V gene: TRBV18; J gene: TRBJ2-1; CDR3 DNA: TGTGCCAGCTCACAACTAGCGGGAGTTTACAATGAGCAGTTCTTC; CDR3 protein: CASSQLAGVYNEQFF
D gene: NA; clone size: few; V gene: TRBV7-2; J gene: TRBJ1-5; CDR3 DNA: TGTGCCAGCAGGCAATCAGGGGTCGGGCAGCCCCAGCATTTT; CDR3 protein: CASRQSGVGQPQHF
D gene: NA; clone size: NA; V gene: TRBV5-4; J gene: TRBJ2-3; CDR3 DNA: TGTGCCAGCAGCTTGGCAGGGGACCTCACAGATACGCAGTATTTT; CDR3 protein: CASSLAGDLTDTQYF
D gene: NA; clone size: NA; V gene: TRBV15; J gene: TRBJ1-2; CDR3 DNA: TGTGCCACCAGCAGAGGACTCGAGGGCGGGAATGGCTACACCTTC; CDR3 protein: CATSRGLEGGNGYTF
D gene: NA; clone size: few; V gene: TRBV19; J gene: TRBJ2-1; CDR3 DNA: TGTGCCAGTGAGGGAGGTCCCAGCTCCTACAATGAGCAGTTCTTC; CDR3 protein: CASEGGPSSYNEQFF
D gene: NA; clone size: NA; V gene: TRBV18; J gene: TRBJ2-3; CDR3 DNA: TGTGCCAGCTCACGGGCGGATACGCAGTATTTT; CDR3 protein: CASSRADTQYF
D gene: TRBD1; clone size: once; V gene: TRBV7-9; J gene: TRBJ2-3; CDR3 DNA: TGTGCCAGCAGCCTGACAGGGCCCCCAGATACGCAGTATTTT; CDR3 protein: CASSLTGPPDTQYF
D gene: NA; clone size: NA; V gene: TRBV10-2; J gene: TRBJ2-2; CDR3 DNA: TGCGCCAGCAGAACGACAGGGAACACCGGGGAGCTGTTTTTT; CDR3 protein: CASRTTGNTGELFF
D gene: NA; clone size: NA; V gene: TRBV12-2; J gene: TRBJ1-1; CDR3 DNA: TGTGCAAGTCGCTTAGACGGCAGGGCGTCTGAAAAAGCTTTCTTT; CDR3 protein: CASRLDGRASEKAFF
D gene: NA; clone size: NA; V gene: TRBV28; J gene: TRBJ2-2; CDR3 DNA: TGTGCCAGCAGTTTCCAGAATGGGCGGAGGGGGGGTGCCGGGGAGCTGTTTTTT; CDR3 protein: CASSFQNGRRGGAGELFF
D gene: TRBD2; clone size: NA; V gene: TRBV5-4; J gene: TRBJ2-7; CDR3 DNA: TGTGCCAGCAGCACAACTAGCGGGAGCTCCTACGAGCAGTACTTC; CDR3 protein: CASSTTSGSSYEQYF
D gene: TRBD2; clone size: NA; V gene: TRBV29-1; J gene: TRBJ2-1; CDR3 DNA: TGCAGCGTTGAAGGGGGGAGGGCGGCCAATGAGCAGTTCTTC; CDR3 protein: CSVEGGRAANEQFF
D gene: NA; clone size: NA; V gene: TRBV7-8; J gene: TRBJ2-1; CDR3 DNA: TGTGCCAGCAGCTTAGTATCTAGGGGCTACAATGAGCAGTTCTTC; CDR3 protein: CASSLVSRGYNEQFF
D gene: TRBD1; clone size: NA; V gene: TRBV6-1; J gene: TRBJ2-7; CDR3 DNA: TGTGCCAGCAGTGAAACCGGGACAGGGAGTTTCTACGAGCAGTACTTC; CDR3 protein: CASSETGTGSFYEQYF
D gene: NA; clone size: NA; V gene: TRBV3-1/TRBV3-2; J gene: TRBJ1-2; CDR3 DNA: TGTGCCAGCAGCCAAGAACTCAGGGTGATTAACTATGGCTACACCTTC; CDR3 protein: CASSQELRVINYGYTF
D gene: TRBD2; clone size: NA; V gene: TRBV3-1/TRBV3-2; J gene: TRBJ2-1; CDR3 DNA: TGTGCCAGCAGTCGGGAGGGCTCCTACAATGAGCAGTTCTTC; CDR3 protein: CASSREGSYNEQFF
D gene: TRBD2; clone size: NA; V gene: TRBV5-1; J gene: TRBJ2-2; CDR3 DNA: TGCGCCAGCAGCCCCCGGCTAGCGGACACCGGGGAGCTGTTTTTT; CDR3 protein: CASSPRLADTGELFF
D gene: NA; clone size: NA; V gene: TRBV5-1; J gene: TRBJ1-1; CDR3 DNA: TGCGCCAGCAGCTTTATGACAGGAGAGAACACTGAAGCTTTCTTT; CDR3 protein: CASSFMTGENTEAFF
D gene: NA; clone size: NA; V gene: TRBV16; J gene: TRBJ2-3; CDR3 DNA: TGTGCCAGCAGCCAATTGGCCGACACAGATACGCAGTATTTT; CDR3 protein: CASSQLADTDTQYF
D gene: NA; clone size: NA; V gene: TRBV11-2; J gene: TRBJ2-7; CDR3 DNA: TGTGCCAGCAGCTTAGGGAGGGAGGCTCTCTACGAGCAGTACTTC; CDR3 protein: CASSLGREALYEQYF
D gene: TRBD1; clone size: NA; V gene: TRBV5-1; J gene: TRBJ2-2; CDR3 DNA: TGCGCCAGCAGCATACGGACAGGGGACACCGGGGAGCTGTTTTTT; CDR3 protein: CASSIRTGDTGELFF
D gene: TRBD1; clone size: NA; V gene: TRBV29-1; J gene: TRBJ1-4; CDR3 DNA: TGCAGCGTAGCAAAGGGGACAGGGGTAGTTGAAAAACTGTTTTTT; CDR3 protein: CSVAKGTGVVEKLFF
D gene: NA; clone size: NA; V gene: TRBV6-6; J gene: TRBJ1-2; CDR3 DNA: TGTGCCAGCAGTTACGCCAGGGACTATGGCTACACCTTC; CDR3 protein: CASSYARDYGYTF
D gene: NA; clone size: NA; V gene: TRBV4-1; J gene: TRBJ1-2; CDR3 DNA: TGCGCCAGCAGCCAAGTCGCTTGGGGGCCGGTGGATGGCTACACCTTC; CDR3 protein: CASSQVAWGPVDGYTF
D gene: TRBD1; clone size: few; V gene: TRBV5-6; J gene: TRBJ1-2; CDR3 DNA: TGTGCCAGCAGCTTAATCTGGACAGGGGGCGAGGTTGGCTACACCTTC; CDR3 protein: CASSLIWTGGEVGYTF